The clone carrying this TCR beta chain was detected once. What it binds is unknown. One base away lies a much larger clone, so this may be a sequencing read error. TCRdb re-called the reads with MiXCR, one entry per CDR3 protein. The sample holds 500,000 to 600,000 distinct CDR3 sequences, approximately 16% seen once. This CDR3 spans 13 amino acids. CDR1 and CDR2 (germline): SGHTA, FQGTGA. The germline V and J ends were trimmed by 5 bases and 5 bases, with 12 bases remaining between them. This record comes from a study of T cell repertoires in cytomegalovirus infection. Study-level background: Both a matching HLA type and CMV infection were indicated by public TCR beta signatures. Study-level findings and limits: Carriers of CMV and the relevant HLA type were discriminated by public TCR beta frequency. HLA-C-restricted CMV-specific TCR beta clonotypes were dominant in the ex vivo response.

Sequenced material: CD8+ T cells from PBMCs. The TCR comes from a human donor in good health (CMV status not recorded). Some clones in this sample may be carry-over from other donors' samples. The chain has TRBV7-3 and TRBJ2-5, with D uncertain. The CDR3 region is CASSQDQGETQYF. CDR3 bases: TGTGCCAGCAGCCAAGACCAAGGGGAGACCCAGTACTTC.